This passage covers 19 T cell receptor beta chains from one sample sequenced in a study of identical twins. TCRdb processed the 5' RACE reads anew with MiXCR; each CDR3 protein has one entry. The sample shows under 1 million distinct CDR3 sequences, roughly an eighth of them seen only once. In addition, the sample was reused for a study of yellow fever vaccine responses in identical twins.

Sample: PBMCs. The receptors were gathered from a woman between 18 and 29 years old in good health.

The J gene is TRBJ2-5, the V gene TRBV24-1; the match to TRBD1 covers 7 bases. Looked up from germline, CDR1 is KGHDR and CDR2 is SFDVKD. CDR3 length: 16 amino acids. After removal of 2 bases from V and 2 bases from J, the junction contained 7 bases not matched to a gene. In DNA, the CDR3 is TGTGCCACCAGTGATTATGGCAGGGGGAATCAAGAGACCCAGTACTTC. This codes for CATSDYGRGNQETQYF.

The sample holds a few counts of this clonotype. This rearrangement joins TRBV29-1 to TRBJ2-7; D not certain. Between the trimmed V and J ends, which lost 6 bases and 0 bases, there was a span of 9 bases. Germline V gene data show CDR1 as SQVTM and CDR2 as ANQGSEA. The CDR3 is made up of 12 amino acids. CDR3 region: CSVPHNSYEQYF. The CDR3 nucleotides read TGCAGCGTACCTCACAACTCCTACGAGCAGTACTTC.

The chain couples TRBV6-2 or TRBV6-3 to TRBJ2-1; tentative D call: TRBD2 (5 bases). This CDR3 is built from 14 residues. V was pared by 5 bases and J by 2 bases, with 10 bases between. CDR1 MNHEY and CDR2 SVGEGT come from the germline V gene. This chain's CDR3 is CASSPGEPYNEQFF. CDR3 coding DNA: TGTGCCAGCAGTCCCGGGGAACCCTACAATGAGCAGTTCTTC.

The CDR3 sequence is CASSYSGMSTDTQYF. DNA for the CDR3: TGTGCCAGCAGTTATAGCGGGATGAGCACAGATACGCAGTATTTT. V and J are TRBV6-5 and TRBJ2-3; 8 nucleotides match TRBD2. Germline lookup yields CDR1 MNHEY and CDR2 SVGAGI. The CDR3 sequence is 15 residues long. Losses at the gene ends were 3 bases for V and 0 bases for J; bases not matched to a gene: 2.

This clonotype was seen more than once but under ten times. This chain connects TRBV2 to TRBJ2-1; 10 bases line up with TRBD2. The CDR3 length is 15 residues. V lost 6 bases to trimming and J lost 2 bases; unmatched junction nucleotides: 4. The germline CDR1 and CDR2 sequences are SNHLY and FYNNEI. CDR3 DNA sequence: TGTGCCAGCAGATCCCTAGCGGGAGCCTACAATGAGCAGTTCTTC. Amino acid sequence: CASRSLAGAYNEQFF.

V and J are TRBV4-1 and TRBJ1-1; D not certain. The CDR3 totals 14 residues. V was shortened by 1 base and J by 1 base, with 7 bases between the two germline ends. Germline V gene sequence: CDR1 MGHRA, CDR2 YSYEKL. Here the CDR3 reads CASSQGHQNTEAFF. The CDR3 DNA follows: TGCGCCAGCAGCCAAGGACACCAGAACACTGAAGCTTTCTTT.

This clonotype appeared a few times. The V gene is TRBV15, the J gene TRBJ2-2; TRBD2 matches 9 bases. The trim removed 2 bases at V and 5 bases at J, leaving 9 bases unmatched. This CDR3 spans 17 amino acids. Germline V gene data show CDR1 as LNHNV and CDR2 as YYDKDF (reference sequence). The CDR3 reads CATSRRRGGADTGELFF. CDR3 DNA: TGTGCCACCAGCAGACGCCGCGGGGGGGCGGATACCGGGGAGCTGTTTTTT.

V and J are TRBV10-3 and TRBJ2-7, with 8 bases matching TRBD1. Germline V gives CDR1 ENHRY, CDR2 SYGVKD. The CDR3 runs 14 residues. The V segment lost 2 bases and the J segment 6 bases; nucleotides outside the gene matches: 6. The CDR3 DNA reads TGTGCCATCAGTGAGGACAGGGGATATCGCGAGCAGTACTTC. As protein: CAISEDRGYREQYF.

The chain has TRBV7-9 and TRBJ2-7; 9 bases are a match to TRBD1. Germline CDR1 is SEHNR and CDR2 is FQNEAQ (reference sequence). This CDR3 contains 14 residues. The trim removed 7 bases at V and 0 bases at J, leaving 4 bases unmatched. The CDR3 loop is CASTGDRASYEQYF. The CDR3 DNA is TGTGCCAGCACCGGGGACAGGGCCTCCTACGAGCAGTACTTC.

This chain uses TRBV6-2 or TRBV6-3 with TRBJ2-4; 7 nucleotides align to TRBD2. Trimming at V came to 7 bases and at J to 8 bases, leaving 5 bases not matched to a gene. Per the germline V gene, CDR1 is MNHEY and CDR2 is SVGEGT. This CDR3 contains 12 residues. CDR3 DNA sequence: TGTGCCAGCACCTTTGGGGGGGACATTCAGTACTTC. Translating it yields CASTFGGDIQYF.

Here the CDR3 reads CASSQAGTPQETQYF. CDR3 bases: TGTGCCAGCAGTCAGGCCGGGACTCCCCAAGAGACCCAGTACTTC. The V call is TRBV12-3 or TRBV12-4, the J call TRBJ2-5; perhaps TRBD2 as D (6 bases). The CDR3 contains 15 residues. The germline V and J ends were trimmed by 5 bases and 1 base, with 14 bases remaining between them.

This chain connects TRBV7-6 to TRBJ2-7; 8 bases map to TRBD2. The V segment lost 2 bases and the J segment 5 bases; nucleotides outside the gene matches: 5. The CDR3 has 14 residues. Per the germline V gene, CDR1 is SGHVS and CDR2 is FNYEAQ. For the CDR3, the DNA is TGTGCCAGCAGCTTATTCGGGAGGGCAGACGAGCAGTACTTC. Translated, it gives CASSLFGRADEQYF.

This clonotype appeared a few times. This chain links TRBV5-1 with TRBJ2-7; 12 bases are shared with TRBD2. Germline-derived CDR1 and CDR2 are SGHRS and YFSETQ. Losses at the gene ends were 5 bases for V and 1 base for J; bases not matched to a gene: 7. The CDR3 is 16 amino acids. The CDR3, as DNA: TGCGCCAGCAGACGGACTAGCGGGATCAAATCCTACGAGCAGTACTTC. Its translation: CASRRTSGIKSYEQYF.

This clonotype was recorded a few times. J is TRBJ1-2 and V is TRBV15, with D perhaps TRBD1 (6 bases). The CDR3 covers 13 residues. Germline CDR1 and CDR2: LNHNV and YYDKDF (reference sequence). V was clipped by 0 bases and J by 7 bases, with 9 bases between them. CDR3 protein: CATSRDLGAGYTF. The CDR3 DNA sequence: TGTGCCACCAGCAGAGATCTGGGGGCTGGCTACACCTTC.

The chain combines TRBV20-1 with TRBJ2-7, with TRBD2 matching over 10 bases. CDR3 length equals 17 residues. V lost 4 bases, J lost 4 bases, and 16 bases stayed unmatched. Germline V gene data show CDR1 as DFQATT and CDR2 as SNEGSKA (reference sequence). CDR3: CSATPEVAGGPGYEQYF. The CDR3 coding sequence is TGCAGTGCTACCCCGGAGGTAGCGGGAGGCCCGGGTTACGAGCAGTACTTC.

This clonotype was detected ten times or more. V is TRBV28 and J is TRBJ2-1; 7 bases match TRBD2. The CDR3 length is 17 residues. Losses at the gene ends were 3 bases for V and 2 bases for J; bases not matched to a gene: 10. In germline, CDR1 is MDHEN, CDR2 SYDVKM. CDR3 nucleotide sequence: TGTGCCAGCAGTTTCTCAAGGGAGGGACCTACCTACAATGAGCAGTTCTTC. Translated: CASSFSREGPTYNEQFF.

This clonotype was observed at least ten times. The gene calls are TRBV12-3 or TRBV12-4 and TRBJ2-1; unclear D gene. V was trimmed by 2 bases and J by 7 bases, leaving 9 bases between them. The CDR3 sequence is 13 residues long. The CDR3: CASSLQGPNEQFF. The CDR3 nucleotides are TGTGCCAGCAGTTTACAAGGGCCAAATGAGCAGTTCTTC.

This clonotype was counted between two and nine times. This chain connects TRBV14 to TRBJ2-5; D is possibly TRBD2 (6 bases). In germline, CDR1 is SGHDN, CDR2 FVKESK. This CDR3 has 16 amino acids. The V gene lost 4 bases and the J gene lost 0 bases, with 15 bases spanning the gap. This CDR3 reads CASSPGLLKDQETQYF. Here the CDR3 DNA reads TGTGCCAGCAGCCCGGGACTGCTGAAGGACCAAGAGACCCAGTACTTC.

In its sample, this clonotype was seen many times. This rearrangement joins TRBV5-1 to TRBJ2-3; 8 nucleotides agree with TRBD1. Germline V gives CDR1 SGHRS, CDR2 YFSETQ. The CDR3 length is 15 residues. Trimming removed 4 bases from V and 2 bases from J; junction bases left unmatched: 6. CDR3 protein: CASSTYRGDTDTQYF. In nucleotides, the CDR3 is TGCGCCAGCAGCACGTACAGGGGGGACACAGATACGCAGTATTTT.